The 7 T cell receptor beta chains below all came from one sample that was sequenced in a study of shared clonotypes between healthy human individuals. TCRdb's copy holds only in-frame clones and misses some; the assay was immunoSEQ multiplex PCR. The data show roughly 2.2 million clones, more than 85% seen once. The sequenced sample was naive CD4+ T cells from PBMCs. The subset: CD45RA+ positively selected. The origin of the receptors is a man younger than 35 in good health. Some clones in this sample may be carry-over from other donors' samples.

Regarding this clone: The sample contains more than one DNA sequence encoding this CDR3. The rearrangement links TRBV5-1 to TRBJ2-1, with 9 positions matching TRBD2. The trim removed 0 bases at V and 6 bases at J, leaving 7 bases unmatched. This CDR3 is built from 16 residues. Germline V lookup: CDR1 SGHRS, CDR2 YFSETQ. The CDR3 protein is CASSLVLAGGPNEQFF. The CDR3 coding sequence is TGCGCCAGCAGCTTGGTATTGGCGGGAGGGCCCAATGAGCAGTTCTTC.

Turning to this clone: This sample also contains other DNA sequences that code for the same CDR3. V usage is TRBV5-1 and J usage is TRBJ1-2; D not resolved. V lost 2 bases, J lost 4 bases, and 15 bases lay in between. Germline values: CDR1 SGHRS, CDR2 YFSETQ. This CDR3 is 15 amino acids long. The chain's CDR3 is CASSLYSDGGYGYTF. The CDR3, as DNA: TGCGCCAGCAGCTTATATTCCGATGGTGGCTATGGCTACACCTTC.

This clone appeared once. The chain combines TRBV7-3 with TRBJ2-1; D ambiguous. The CDR3 is 12 residues long. Trimming removed 6 bases at V and 6 bases at J, with 9 bases between. Germline V CDR1 and CDR2: SGHTA, FQGTGA. The CDR3 loop reads CASRNGANEQFF. DNA of the CDR3: TGTGCCAGCAGGAACGGCGCCAATGAGCAGTTCTTC.

The CDR3: CASSPKGYEQYF. CDR3 DNA sequence: TGTGCCAGCTCACCGAAGGGATACGAGCAGTACTTC. The chain joins TRBV18 to TRBJ2-7, with D hard to call. Trimming removed 3 bases at V and 4 bases at J, with 7 bases between. The length of the CDR3 is 12 residues. Germline V gene data show CDR1 as KGHSH and CDR2 as LQKENI.

This rearrangement joins TRBV10-3 to TRBJ2-5; tentatively, D is TRBD1 or TRBD2 (5 bases each). With 3 bases removed from V and 1 base from J, the gap between germline ends came to 12 bases. This CDR3 is built from 15 residues. The germline CDR1 and CDR2 sequences are ENHRY and SYGVKD. The DNA of the CDR3 is TGTGCCATCAGTGACCCCAGGGCGGGCCAAGAGACCCAGTACTTC. Translated, it gives CAISDPRAGQETQYF.

This clone was seen just once. The chain joins TRBV14 to TRBJ1-5; no firm D call. CDR3 length: 13 residues. Germline lookup yields CDR1 SGHDN and CDR2 FVKESK. Deletions cut 4 bases from V and 5 bases from J, with 9 bases between. CDR3 in DNA: TGTGCCAGCAGCCTAGGGCCGGATCAGCCCCAGCATTTT. This sequence encodes CASSLGPDQPQHF.

The V call is TRBV2, the J call TRBJ2-1; D not resolved. This CDR3 has 11 amino acids. The V gene's germline CDR1 is SNHLY and CDR2 FYNNEI. V gave up 0 bases and J gave up 9 bases, with 3 bases separating them. The CDR3 loop reads CASSEAAEQFF. CDR3 DNA: TGTGCCAGCAGTGAAGCGGCTGAGCAGTTCTTC.